A single sample is the source of the 32 T cell receptor beta chains below, sequenced in a study of blood T cell repertoires in COVID-19. Assay used: immunoSEQ multiplex PCR; TCRdb lists only in-frame clones, some missing. The table records almost 95,000 clones, 70% to 85% of them present only once. Sample: peripheral blood. These receptor sequences come from a woman aged 60-75 years in a cohort sampled during active or convalescent COVID-19.

The rearrangement links TRBV5-1 to TRBJ2-5; the match to TRBD2 covers 13 bases. Germline CDR1 SGHRS, CDR2 YFSETQ. This CDR3 has 16 amino acids. Trimming took 6 bases from V and 1 from J; bases not matched to a gene: 6. The CDR3 sequence is CASMTSGGLFQETQYF. The CDR3 bases are TGCGCCAGCATGACTAGCGGGGGGCTATTCCAAGAGACCCAGTACTTC.

This clone was seen a few times. V is TRBV7-6 and J is TRBJ2-7, with 7 bases lining up with TRBD1. In germline, CDR1 is SGHVS, CDR2 FNYEAQ. V lost 4 bases to trimming and J lost 9 bases; unmatched junction nucleotides: 3. The CDR3 consists of 11 residues. CDR3 residues: CASSSDRVQYF. The CDR3 DNA follows: TGTGCCAGCAGCTCCGACAGGGTGCAGTACTTC. Using reference TRBV7-6 and TRBJ2-7 for the parts outside the CDR3, the full variable domain is GAGVSQSPRYKVTKRGQDVALRCDPISGHVSLYWYRQALGQGPEFLTYFNYEAQQDKSGLPNDRFSAERPEGSISTLTIQRTEQRDSAMYRCASSSDRVQYFGPGTRLTVT.

This clone was detected ten times or more. The gene calls are TRBV9 and TRBJ2-2; no clear D gene. V was pared by 4 bases and J by 5 bases, with 15 bases between. CDR3 length: 15 residues. The germline V gene has CDR1 SGDLS and CDR2 YYNGEE. CDR3 nucleotides: TGTGCCAGCAGCACCGACACTCTCAGGACCGGGGAGCTGTTTTTT. The encoded protein is CASSTDTLRTGELFF.

This chain connects TRBV4-1 to TRBJ1-5, with D tentatively TRBD1 (5 bases). This CDR3 contains 16 residues. Trimming pared 1 base from V and 7 bases from J, leaving 17 bases between. Per the germline V gene, CDR1 is MGHRA and CDR2 is YSYEKL. CDR3 sequence (DNA): TGCGCCAGCAGCCAAGTAATGGTGGGGCGGGGACAGCCCCAGCATTTT. As protein: CASSQVMVGRGQPQHF.

The sample holds one count of this clone. The gene calls are TRBV9 and TRBJ2-3; 9 positions match TRBD2. Looked up from germline, CDR1 is SGDLS and CDR2 is YYNGEE. V dropped 0 bases and J dropped 5; count of bases not matched to a gene: 7. CDR3 length equals 16 residues. CDR3 bases: TGTGCCAGCAGCGTAGATGGCGGGGGGGCGGTAGATACGCAGTATTTT. Its protein product is CASSVDGGGAVDTQYF.

J is TRBJ2-3 and V is TRBV11-3; TRBD1 matches at 7 bases. After removal of 3 bases from V and 8 bases from J, the junction contained 17 bases not matched to a gene. CDR3 length equals 17 residues. Germline loops: CDR1 SGHNT, CDR2 YENEEA. The CDR3 spells CASSFRVQGSTAATQYF. DNA of the CDR3: TGTGCCAGCAGCTTTAGAGTACAGGGGTCCACGGCGGCTACGCAGTATTTT.

The chain joins TRBV11-2 to TRBJ1-5; a possible D gene is TRBD1 (5 bases). This CDR3 spans 13 amino acids. The V gene lost 5 bases and the J gene lost 10 bases, with 15 bases spanning the gap. Germline V gives CDR1 SGHAT, CDR2 FQNNGV. The CDR3 region has the DNA TGTGCCAGCAGCATTCAACAGGAGTACCCCCAGCATTTT. It is translated as CASSIQQEYPQHF.

The J gene is TRBJ2-2, the V gene TRBV5-1; TRBD1 matches 8 bases. J gave up 3 bases and V 4 bases, and 5 bases lay outside the gene matches. Germline assignment: CDR1 SGHRS and CDR2 YFSETQ. The CDR3 is 15 residues long. For the CDR3, the DNA is TGCGCCAGCAGCCCCGGGACAGGATACACCGGGGAGCTGTTTTTT. Translation: CASSPGTGYTGELFF.

J is TRBJ2-5 and V is TRBV7-9; D uncertain. Trimming took off 1 base at V and 0 bases at J, with 3 bases between the two ends. Germline V gives CDR1 SEHNR, CDR2 FQNEAQ (reference sequence). This CDR3 is 13 amino acids long. CDR3 nucleotides: TGTGCCAGCAGCTTAGACAACCAAGAGACCCAGTACTTC. Residues: CASSLDNQETQYF.

The chain is built from TRBV5-6 and TRBJ1-2; maybe TRBD1 (6 bases). CDR1 and CDR2 from the germline V gene are SGHDT and YYEEEE. This CDR3 spans 13 amino acids. V lost 6 bases, J lost 4 bases, and 13 bases lay in between. The CDR3, as DNA: TGTGCCAGCAACCATGACAGGTTCTATGGCTACACCTTC. This encodes CASNHDRFYGYTF. Together with reference TRBV5-6 and TRBJ1-2, the CDR3 gives the full variable domain: DAGVTQSPTHLIKTRGQQVTLRCSPKSGHDTVSWYQQALGQGPQFIFQYYEEEERQRGNFPDRFSGHQFPNYSSELNVNALLLGDSALYLCASNHDRFYGYTFGSGTRLTVV.

The genes are TRBV2 and TRBJ2-1; D may be TRBD2 (5 bases). This CDR3 is 14 amino acids long. Germline lookup yields CDR1 SNHLY and CDR2 FYNNEI. V was shortened by 8 bases and J by 7 bases, with 18 bases between the two germline ends. The CDR3 sequence is CASLYVLTGNEQFF. As DNA, the CDR3 is TGTGCCAGCCTTTATGTACTTACGGGAAATGAGCAGTTCTTC.

This clone is a singleton in its sample. The chain has TRBV4-1 and TRBJ1-4, with unresolved D. Germline values: CDR1 MGHRA, CDR2 YSYEKL. The CDR3 is 13 residues long. V lost 2 bases, J lost 7 bases, and 8 bases lay in between. The DNA for the CDR3 is TGCGCCAGCAGCCAACAAGAAGCTGAAAAACTGTTTTTT. This codes for CASSQQEAEKLFF.

This clone was seen a single time. J is TRBJ1-6 and V is TRBV30; 10 nucleotides align to TRBD1. Germline V gene data show CDR1 as GTSNPN and CDR2 as SVGIG (reference sequence). The trim removed 6 bases at V and 0 bases at J, leaving 8 bases unmatched. There are 17 residues in the CDR3. Here the CDR3 reads CACTWTGGSSYNSPLHF. The CDR3 DNA sequence: TGTGCCTGTACGTGGACAGGGGGGAGCTCCTATAATTCACCCCTCCACTTT.

J is TRBJ1-5 and V is TRBV6-2 or TRBV6-3; D uncertain. Germline V lookup: CDR1 MNHEY, CDR2 SVGEGT. The CDR3 is 15 amino acids. Trimming took off 1 base at V and 6 bases at J, with 13 bases between the two ends. The chain's CDR3 is CASSYWRDGGQPQHF. Written as DNA, the CDR3 is TGTGCCAGCAGTTACTGGAGGGATGGCGGTCAGCCCCAGCATTTT.

This chain joins TRBV20-1 and TRBJ2-1, with D possibly TRBD2 on 6 matching bases. Trimming took off 5 bases at V and 14 bases at J, with 16 bases between the two ends. CDR3 length equals 11 residues. The germline gives CDR1 DFQATT, CDR2 SNEGSKA (reference sequence). In DNA, the CDR3 is TGCAGTGCTTTTGACACGGGGAGGAAGTTCTTC. It encodes CSAFDTGRKFF.

V and J are TRBV10-3 and TRBJ2-5; tentatively, D is TRBD1 (5 bases). Trimming shortened V by 8 bases and J by 4 bases, and 17 bases separated the two germline ends. Looked up from germline, CDR1 is ENHRY and CDR2 is SYGVKD. The CDR3 sequence is 14 residues long. CDR3 DNA: TGTGCCATCGGAGCAGGGATGATGTCAGAGACCCAGTACTTC. Its protein product is CAIGAGMMSETQYF.

This clone was found a few times. The rearrangement joins TRBV6-5 to TRBJ1-6; 9 bases are a match to TRBD1. The CDR3 has 15 amino acids. Looked up from germline, CDR1 is MNHEY and CDR2 is SVGAGI. Trimming at V came to 7 bases and at J to 9 bases, leaving 10 bases not matched to a gene. The DNA of the CDR3 is TGTGCCAGCACTAAGGGACAGGGTTTGGGTTCACCCCTCCACTTT. It codes for CASTKGQGLGSPLHF.

This clone was counted between two and nine times. The gene calls are TRBV15 and TRBJ1-1; TRBD1 matches 8 bases. The V and J ends lost 2 bases and 5 bases, in that order; junction bases with no gene match: 4. Germline lookup yields CDR1 LNHNV and CDR2 YYDKDF (reference sequence). The CDR3 runs to 14 residues. CDR3 in DNA: TGTGCCACCAGCAGATTGGGGGACAGGACTGAAGCTTTCTTT. The encoded protein is CATSRLGDRTEAFF. Filled out from reference TRBV15 and TRBJ1-1, the complete variable domain reads DAMVIQNPRYQVTQFGKPVTLSCSQTLNHNVMYWYQQKSSQAPKLLFHYYDKDFNNEADTPDNFQSRRPNTSFCFLDIRSPGLGDTAMYLCATSRLGDRTEAFFGQGTRLTVV.

The chain links TRBV7-9 to TRBJ2-3, with 13 bases fitting TRBD2. Per the germline V gene, CDR1 is SEHNR and CDR2 is FQNEAQ (reference sequence). The CDR3 has 16 amino acids. With V trimmed by 5 bases and J by 5 bases, 7 bases remained unmatched. The DNA of the CDR3 is TGTGCCAGCAGCCTACTAGCGGGGGGGCAGATAGATACGCAGTATTTT. Translated: CASSLLAGGQIDTQYF.

This clone was detected a few times. The chain combines TRBV19 with TRBJ1-1; 7 bases match TRBD1. This CDR3 region has 13 residues. Germline CDR1 LNHDA, CDR2 SQIVND (reference sequence). V lost 7 bases, J lost 14 bases, and 16 bases stayed unmatched. The CDR3 bases are TGTGCCAGTACCCCGCGAGGGGGCCGTGACGTGTTCTTT. Amino acids: CASTPRGGRDVFF.

The rearrangement uses TRBV6-6 and TRBJ2-7; 8 bases are shared with TRBD1. The V gene's germline CDR1 is MNHNY and CDR2 SVGAGI (reference sequence). The V and J ends lost 5 bases and 2 bases, in that order; junction bases with no gene match: 5. The CDR3 spans 14 residues. CDR3 bases: TGTGCCAGCAGTCATCAGGGGGCCCCCTACGAGCAGTACTTC. Protein: CASSHQGAPYEQYF.

V usage is TRBV6-5 and J usage is TRBJ2-7, with 7 bases identical to TRBD1. Trimming took 6 bases from V and 4 from J; bases not matched to a gene: 3. The CDR3 has 12 amino acids. Germline V CDR1 and CDR2: MNHEY, SVGAGI. The CDR3 sequence: CASSRDSYEQYF. In DNA, the CDR3 is TGTGCCAGCAGCAGGGACAGTTACGAGCAGTACTTC.

The chain combines TRBV5-6 with TRBJ1-3, with no clear D. Germline V gives CDR1 SGHDT, CDR2 YYEEEE. Deletions cut 0 bases from V and 2 bases from J, with 12 bases between. The length of the CDR3 is 16 residues. The DNA of the CDR3 is TGTGCCAGCAGCTTGGATCGAGGACTCGCTGGAAACACCATATATTTT. Its protein product is CASSLDRGLAGNTIYF. Looking up the rest from reference TRBV5-6 and TRBJ1-3 gives the full variable domain: DAGVTQSPTHLIKTRGQQVTLRCSPKSGHDTVSWYQQALGQGPQFIFQYYEEEERQRGNFPDRFSGHQFPNYSSELNVNALLLGDSALYLCASSLDRGLAGNTIYFGEGSWLTVV.

The chain recombines TRBV2 with TRBJ2-5; 9 bases match TRBD1. Germline V gene sequence: CDR1 SNHLY, CDR2 FYNNEI. V dropped 6 bases and J dropped 5; count of bases not matched to a gene: 10. There are 15 residues in the CDR3. The CDR3, as DNA: TGTGCCAGCAGGGAGGGACAGGGAGGTAGGGAGACCCAGTACTTC. Protein sequence: CASREGQGGRETQYF.

V and J are TRBV28 and TRBJ1-2, with a weak D call TRBD1 (6 bases). V lost 5 bases and J lost 3, with 10 bases in between. Germline CDR1 is MDHEN and CDR2 is SYDVKM. CDR3 length equals 13 residues. This CDR3 reads CASSPGQDYGYTF. CDR3 nucleotides: TGTGCCAGCAGTCCGGGACAAGACTATGGCTACACCTTC.

The CDR3 reads CASNPGDTDTQYF. CDR3 nucleotide sequence: TGTGCCAGCAACCCGGGGGACACAGATACGCAGTATTTT. This rearrangement joins TRBV12-3 or TRBV12-4 to TRBJ2-3; D is possibly TRBD2 (6 bases). The CDR3 has 13 amino acids. Trimming pared 7 bases from V and 2 bases from J, leaving 10 bases between.

CDR3 nucleotides: TGTGCCAGCAGCTTGGGAGGGGGCCGGCGGAATGAGCAGTTCTTC. Translated, it gives CASSLGGGRRNEQFF. V and J are TRBV5-4 and TRBJ2-1; 7 nucleotides line up with TRBD1. Unmatched junction bases numbered 7, after V lost 0 bases and J lost 7 bases. The CDR3 sequence is 15 residues long. The germline CDR1 and CDR2 sequences are SGHNT and YYREEE (reference sequence).

J is TRBJ1-5 and V is TRBV7-9; 8 nucleotides agree with TRBD1. Trimming at V came to 4 bases and at J to 7 bases, leaving 9 bases not matched to a gene. Germline V gene sequence: CDR1 SEHNR, CDR2 FQNEAQ (reference sequence). The length of the CDR3 is 15 residues. CDR3 nucleotide sequence: TGTGCCAGCAGCTCAAGGGGCGACAGGGGACAGCCCCAGCATTTT. Amino acids: CASSSRGDRGQPQHF.

The CDR3 bases are TGTGCCAGCAGCGGCAGGGGGCGCGGCTATGGCTACACCTTC. Translation: CASSGRGRGYGYTF. The J gene is TRBJ1-2, the V gene TRBV7-2, with 8 bases fitting TRBD1. The CDR3 is 14 residues long. V lost 5 bases to trimming and J lost 4 bases; unmatched junction nucleotides: 6. Germline V gene lookup returns CDR1 SGHTA and CDR2 FQGNSA.

The rearrangement joins TRBV7-9 to TRBJ1-6; perhaps TRBD1 as D (6 bases). The CDR3 contains 15 residues. Germline V gene lookup returns CDR1 SEHNR and CDR2 FQNEAQ (reference sequence). The V end was cut by 4 bases, the J end by 6 bases, with 13 bases between. DNA of the CDR3: TGTGCCAGCAGCTCTAGGGGGAGGGGTAATTCACCCCTCCACTTT. Protein sequence: CASSSRGRGNSPLHF.

The chain joins TRBV5-1 to TRBJ1-2, with TRBD1 identical over 7 bases. V lost 0 bases and J lost 7; bases outside the gene matches: 3. The CDR3 sequence is 13 residues long. Germline V gene data show CDR1 as SGHRS and CDR2 as YFSETQ. The CDR3 region is CASSLAGGGGYTF. In DNA, the CDR3 is TGCGCCAGCAGCTTGGCAGGGGGAGGTGGCTACACCTTC.

The chain carries TRBV2 and TRBJ1-2; 7 bases line up with TRBD1. The CDR3 totals 15 residues. CDR1 is SNHLY and CDR2 is FYNNEI in the germline V gene. J gave up 1 base and V 2 bases, and 4 bases lay outside the gene matches. The chain's CDR3 is CASSERQGGNYGYTF. The DNA of the CDR3 is TGTGCCAGCAGTGAAAGACAGGGAGGTAACTATGGCTACACCTTC.